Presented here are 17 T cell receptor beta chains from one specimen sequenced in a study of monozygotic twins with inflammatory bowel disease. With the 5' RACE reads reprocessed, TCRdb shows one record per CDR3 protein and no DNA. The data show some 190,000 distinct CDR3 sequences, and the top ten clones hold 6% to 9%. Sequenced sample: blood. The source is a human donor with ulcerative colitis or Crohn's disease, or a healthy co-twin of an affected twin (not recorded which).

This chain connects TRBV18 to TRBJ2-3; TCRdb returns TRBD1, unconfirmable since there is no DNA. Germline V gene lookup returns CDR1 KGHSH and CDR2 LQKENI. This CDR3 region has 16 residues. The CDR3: CASSPPSGGGTDTQYF.

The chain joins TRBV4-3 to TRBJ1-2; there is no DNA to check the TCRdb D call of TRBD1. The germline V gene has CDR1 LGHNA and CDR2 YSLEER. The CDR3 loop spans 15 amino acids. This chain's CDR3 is CASSQEQGVGSGYTF.

This chain's CDR3 is CASSLDQDGSYEQYF. The J gene is TRBJ2-7, the V gene TRBV12-3 or TRBV12-4. The CDR3 is 15 residues long.

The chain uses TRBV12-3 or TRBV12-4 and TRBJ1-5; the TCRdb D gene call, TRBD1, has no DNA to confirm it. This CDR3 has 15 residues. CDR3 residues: CASSRTGGRNQPQHF.

CDR3 in amino acids: CASSFTPPSEQYF. This sequence joins TRBV7-9 and TRBJ2-7; lacking DNA, the TRBD2 call made by TCRdb goes unchecked. In germline, CDR1 is SEHNR, CDR2 FQNEAQ (reference sequence). The CDR3 loop spans 13 amino acids.

This CDR3 is CASRLTGPPGAFYGYTF. The chain couples TRBV28 to TRBJ1-2. The CDR3 runs to 17 residues. CDR1 MDHEN and CDR2 SYDVKM come from the germline V gene.

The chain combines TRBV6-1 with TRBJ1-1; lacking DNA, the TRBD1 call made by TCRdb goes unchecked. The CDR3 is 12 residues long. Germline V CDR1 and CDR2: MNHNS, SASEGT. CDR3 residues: CASSPTGRGAFF.

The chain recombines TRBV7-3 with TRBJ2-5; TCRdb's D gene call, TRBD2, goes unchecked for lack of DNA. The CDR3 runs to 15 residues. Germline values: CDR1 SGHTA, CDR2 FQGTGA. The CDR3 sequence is CASSLIGGGEETQYF.

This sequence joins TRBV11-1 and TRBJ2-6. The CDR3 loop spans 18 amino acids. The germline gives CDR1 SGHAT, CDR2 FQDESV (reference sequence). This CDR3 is CASSLATSGSSGANVLTF.

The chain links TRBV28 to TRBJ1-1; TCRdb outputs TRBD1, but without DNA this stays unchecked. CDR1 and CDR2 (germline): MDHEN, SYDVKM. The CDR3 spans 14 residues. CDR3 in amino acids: CASSSGGLDTEAFF.

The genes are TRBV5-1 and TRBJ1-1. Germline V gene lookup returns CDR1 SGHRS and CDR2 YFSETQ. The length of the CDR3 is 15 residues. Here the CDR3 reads CASSLEAGRNTEAFF.

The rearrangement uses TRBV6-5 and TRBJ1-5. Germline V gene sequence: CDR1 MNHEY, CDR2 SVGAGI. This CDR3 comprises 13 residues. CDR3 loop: CASSCPINQPQHF.

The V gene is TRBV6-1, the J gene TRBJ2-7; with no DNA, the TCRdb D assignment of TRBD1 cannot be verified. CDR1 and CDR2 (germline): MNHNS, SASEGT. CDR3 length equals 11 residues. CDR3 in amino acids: CASTGDYEQYF.

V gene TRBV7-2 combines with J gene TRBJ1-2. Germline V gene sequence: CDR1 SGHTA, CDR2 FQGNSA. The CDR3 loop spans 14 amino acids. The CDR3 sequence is CASSPTRSNYGYTF.

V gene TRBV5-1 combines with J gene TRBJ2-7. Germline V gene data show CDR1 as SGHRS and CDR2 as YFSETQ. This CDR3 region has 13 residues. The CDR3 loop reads CASSLEPTYEQYF.

CDR3: CASSQVTSAQETQYF. V and J are TRBV3-1 and TRBJ2-5. The CDR3 loop spans 15 amino acids. CDR1 and CDR2 (germline): LGHDT, YNNKEL (reference sequence).

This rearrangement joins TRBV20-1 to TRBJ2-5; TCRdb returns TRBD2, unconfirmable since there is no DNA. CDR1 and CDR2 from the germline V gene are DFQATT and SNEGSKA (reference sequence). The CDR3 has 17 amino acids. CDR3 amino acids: CSARPGTTGGTSVTQYF.